This TCR beta chain was captured in a study of blood T cell repertoires in COVID-19. Produced via immunoSEQ multiplex PCR; TCRdb's table is partial and in-frame only. This repertoire shows approximately 380,000 clones, roughly nine tenths found once; its top ten account for 0.8% to 0.9%. Germline V gives CDR1 SGHVS, CDR2 FNYEAQ. The V gene end was trimmed by 1 base and the J gene end by 5 bases; junction bases not matched to a gene: 5. There are 15 residues in the CDR3. The chain has TRBV7-6 and TRBJ2-5; 9 bases line up with TRBD2. Source material: PBMCs or T cells enriched from blood (not recorded which). The receptor's source is a woman aged 40 to 55 who had been exposed to COVID-19. CDR3 in amino acids: CASSLVAGAGETQYF. CDR3 nucleotides: TGTGCCAGCAGCTTAGTAGCGGGGGCTGGGGAGACCCAGTACTTC.